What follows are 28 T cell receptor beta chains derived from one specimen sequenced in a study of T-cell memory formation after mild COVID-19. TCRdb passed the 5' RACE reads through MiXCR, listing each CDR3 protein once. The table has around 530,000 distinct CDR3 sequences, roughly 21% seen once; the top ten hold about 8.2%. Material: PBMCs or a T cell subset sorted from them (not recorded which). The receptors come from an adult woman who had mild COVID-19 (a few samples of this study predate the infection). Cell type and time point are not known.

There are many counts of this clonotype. Here the CDR3 DNA reads TGTGCCAGCAGTTTTGAATCCCCTGGGGCCAACGTCCTGACTTTC. It translates to CASSFESPGANVLTF. V is TRBV27 and J is TRBJ2-6, with unresolved D. This CDR3 has 15 amino acids. Germline V gene data show CDR1 as MNHEY and CDR2 as SMNVEV (reference sequence). Trimming stripped 3 bases from V and 2 bases from J, with 8 bases between.

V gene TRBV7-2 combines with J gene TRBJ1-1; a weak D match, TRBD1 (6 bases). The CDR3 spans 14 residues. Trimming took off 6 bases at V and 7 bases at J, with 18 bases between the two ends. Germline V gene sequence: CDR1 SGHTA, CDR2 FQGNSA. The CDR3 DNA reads TGTGCCAGCAGTTGGAAGCAGGGGTTTGGTGAAGCTTTCTTT. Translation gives CASSWKQGFGEAFF. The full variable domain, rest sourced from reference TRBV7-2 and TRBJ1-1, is GAGVSQSPSNKVTEKGKDVELRCDPISGHTALYWYRQSLGQGLEFLIYFQGNSAPDKSGLPSDRFSAERTGGSVSTLTIQRTQQEDSAVYLCASSWKQGFGEAFFGQGTRLTVV.

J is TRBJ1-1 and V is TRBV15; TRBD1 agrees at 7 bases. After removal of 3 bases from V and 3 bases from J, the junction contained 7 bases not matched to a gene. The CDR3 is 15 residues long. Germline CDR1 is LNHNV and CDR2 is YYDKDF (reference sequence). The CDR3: CATSSGGQADTEAFF. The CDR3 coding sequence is TGTGCCACCAGCAGTGGTGGACAGGCGGACACTGAAGCTTTCTTT.

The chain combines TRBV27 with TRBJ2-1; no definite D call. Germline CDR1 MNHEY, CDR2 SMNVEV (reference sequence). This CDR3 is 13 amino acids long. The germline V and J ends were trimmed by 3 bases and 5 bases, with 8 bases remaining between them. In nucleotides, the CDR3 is TGTGCCAGCAGTTTGGGTGGAGACAATGAGCAGTTCTTC. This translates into CASSLGGDNEQFF.

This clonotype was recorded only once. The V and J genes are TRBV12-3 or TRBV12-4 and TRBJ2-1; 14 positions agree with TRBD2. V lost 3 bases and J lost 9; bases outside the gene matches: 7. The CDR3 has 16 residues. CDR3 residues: CASSFRLAGGPSEQFF. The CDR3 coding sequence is TGTGCCAGCAGTTTCCGACTAGCGGGAGGGCCCAGTGAGCAGTTCTTC.

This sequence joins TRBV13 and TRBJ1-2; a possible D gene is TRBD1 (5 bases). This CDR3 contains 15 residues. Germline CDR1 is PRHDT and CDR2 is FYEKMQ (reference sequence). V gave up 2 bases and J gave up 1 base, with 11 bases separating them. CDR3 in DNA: TGTGCCAGCAGCTTAAGGGGCCAAAATAACTATGGCTACACCTTC. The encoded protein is CASSLRGQNNYGYTF.

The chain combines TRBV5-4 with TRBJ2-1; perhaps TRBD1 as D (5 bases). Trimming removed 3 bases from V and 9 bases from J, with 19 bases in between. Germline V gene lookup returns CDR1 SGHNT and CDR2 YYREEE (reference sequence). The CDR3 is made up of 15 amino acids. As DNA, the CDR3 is TGTGCCAGCAGCTACGCAGGGTTCGGGTCGTCTGAGCAGTTCTTC. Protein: CASSYAGFGSSEQFF. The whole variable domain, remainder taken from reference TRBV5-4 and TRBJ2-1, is ETGVTQSPTHLIKTRGQQVTLRCSSQSGHNTVSWYQQALGQGPQFIFQYYREEENGRGNFPPRFSGLQFPNYSSELNVNALELDDSALYLCASSYAGFGSSEQFFGPGTRLTVL.

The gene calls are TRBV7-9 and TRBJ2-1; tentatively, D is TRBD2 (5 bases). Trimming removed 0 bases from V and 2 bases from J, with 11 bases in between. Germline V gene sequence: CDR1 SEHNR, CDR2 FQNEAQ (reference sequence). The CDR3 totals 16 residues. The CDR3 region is CASSLALAVPYNEQFF. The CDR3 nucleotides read TGTGCCAGCAGCTTAGCTCTAGCCGTGCCCTACAATGAGCAGTTCTTC.

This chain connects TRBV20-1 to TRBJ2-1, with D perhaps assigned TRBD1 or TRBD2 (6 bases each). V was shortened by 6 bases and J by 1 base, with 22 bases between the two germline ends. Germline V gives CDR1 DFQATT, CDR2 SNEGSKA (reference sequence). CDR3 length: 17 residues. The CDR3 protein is CSARGTWVAGSYNEQFF. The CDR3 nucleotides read TGCAGTGCCCGCGGGACATGGGTGGCGGGATCCTACAATGAGCAGTTCTTC.

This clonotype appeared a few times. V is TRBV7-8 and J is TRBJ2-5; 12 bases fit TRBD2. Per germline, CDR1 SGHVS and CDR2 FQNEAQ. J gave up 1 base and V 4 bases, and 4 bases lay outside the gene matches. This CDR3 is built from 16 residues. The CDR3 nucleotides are TGTGCCAGCAGCTGGGGACTAGCGGGCTTCCAAGAGACCCAGTACTTC. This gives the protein CASSWGLAGFQETQYF.

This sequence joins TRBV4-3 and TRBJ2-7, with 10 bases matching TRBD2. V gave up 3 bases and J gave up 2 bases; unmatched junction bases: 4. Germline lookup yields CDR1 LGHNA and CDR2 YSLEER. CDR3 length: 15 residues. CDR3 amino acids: CASSHRTSGAYEQYF. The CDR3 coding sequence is TGCGCCAGCAGCCACCGGACTAGCGGAGCCTACGAGCAGTACTTC.

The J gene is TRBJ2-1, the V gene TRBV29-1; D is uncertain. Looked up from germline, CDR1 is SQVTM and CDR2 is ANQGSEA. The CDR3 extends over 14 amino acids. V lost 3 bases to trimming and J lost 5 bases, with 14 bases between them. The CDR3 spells CSVDEGTINNEQFF. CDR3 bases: TGCAGCGTTGACGAAGGTACTATTAACAATGAGCAGTTCTTC.

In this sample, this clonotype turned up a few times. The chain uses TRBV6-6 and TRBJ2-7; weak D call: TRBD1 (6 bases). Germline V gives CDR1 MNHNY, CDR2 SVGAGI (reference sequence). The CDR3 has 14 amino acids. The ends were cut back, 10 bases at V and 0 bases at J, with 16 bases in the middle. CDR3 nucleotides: TGTGCCACGCAGACAGGAGACATCTCCTACGAGCAGTACTTC. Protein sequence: CATQTGDISYEQYF.

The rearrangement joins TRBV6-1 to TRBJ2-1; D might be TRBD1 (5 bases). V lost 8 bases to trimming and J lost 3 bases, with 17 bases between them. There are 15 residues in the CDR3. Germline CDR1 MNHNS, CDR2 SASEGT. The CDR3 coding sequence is TGTGCCAGCCGCGCCAGGGCAGAATACTACAATGAGCAGTTCTTC. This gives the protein CASRARAEYYNEQFF.

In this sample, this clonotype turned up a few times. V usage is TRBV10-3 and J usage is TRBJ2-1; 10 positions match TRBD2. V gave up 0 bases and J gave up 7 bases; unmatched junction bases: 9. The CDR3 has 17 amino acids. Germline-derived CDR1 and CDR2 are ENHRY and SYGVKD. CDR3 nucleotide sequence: TGTGCCATCAGTGAGTCCGCCGGGACTAGCGTAAGGAATGAGCAGTTCTTC. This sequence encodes CAISESAGTSVRNEQFF.

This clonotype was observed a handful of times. CDR3 sequence reads: CASSVQGATNEKLFF. The CDR3 bases are TGCGCCAGCAGCGTACAGGGAGCAACTAATGAAAAACTGTTTTTT. The chain carries TRBV5-1 and TRBJ1-4; D possibly corresponds to TRBD1 (6 bases). The CDR3 runs to 15 residues. Looked up from germline, CDR1 is SGHRS and CDR2 is YFSETQ. Trimming took 4 bases from V and 0 from J, leaving 10 bases between them.

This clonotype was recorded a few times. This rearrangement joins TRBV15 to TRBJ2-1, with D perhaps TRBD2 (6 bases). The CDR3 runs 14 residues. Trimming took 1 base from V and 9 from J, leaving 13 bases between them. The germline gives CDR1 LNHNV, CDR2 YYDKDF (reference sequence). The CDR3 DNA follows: TGTGCCACCAGCAGAGGGGAAGATAGCGGTGAGCAGTTCTTC. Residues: CATSRGEDSGEQFF.

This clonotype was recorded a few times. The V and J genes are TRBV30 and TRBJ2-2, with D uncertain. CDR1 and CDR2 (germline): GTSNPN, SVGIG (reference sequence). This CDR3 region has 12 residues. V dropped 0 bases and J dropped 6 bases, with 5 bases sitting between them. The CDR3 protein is CAWSVVSGELFF. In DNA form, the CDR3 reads TGTGCCTGGAGTGTAGTATCCGGGGAGCTGTTTTTT.

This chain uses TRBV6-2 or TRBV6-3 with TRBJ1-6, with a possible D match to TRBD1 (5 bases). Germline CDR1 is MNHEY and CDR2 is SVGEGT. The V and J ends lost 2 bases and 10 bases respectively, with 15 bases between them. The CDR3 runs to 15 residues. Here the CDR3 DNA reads TGTGCCAGCAGTTACGGTTCCGGGGGGAGATCACCCCTCCACTTT. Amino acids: CASSYGSGGRSPLHF.

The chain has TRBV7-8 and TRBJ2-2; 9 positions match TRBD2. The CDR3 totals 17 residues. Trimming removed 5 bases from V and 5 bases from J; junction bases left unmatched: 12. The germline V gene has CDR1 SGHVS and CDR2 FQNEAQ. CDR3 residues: CASSARRAGGVTGELFF. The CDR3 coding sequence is TGTGCCAGCAGCGCCAGACGAGCGGGGGGCGTTACCGGGGAGCTGTTTTTT.

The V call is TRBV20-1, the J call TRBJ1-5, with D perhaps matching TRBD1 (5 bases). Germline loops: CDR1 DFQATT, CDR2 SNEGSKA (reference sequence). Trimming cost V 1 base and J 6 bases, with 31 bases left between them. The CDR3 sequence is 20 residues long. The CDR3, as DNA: TGCAGTGCTAGAGCCTCGTCCTCCCTAGGGCCGGTATTGAGGGGTCAGCCCCAGCATTTT. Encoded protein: CSARASSSLGPVLRGQPQHF.

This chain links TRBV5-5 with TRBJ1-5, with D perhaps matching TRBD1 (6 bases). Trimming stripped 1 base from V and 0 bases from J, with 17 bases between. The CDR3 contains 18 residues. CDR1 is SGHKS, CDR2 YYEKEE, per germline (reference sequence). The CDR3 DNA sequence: TGTGCCAGCAGCTTGTTCAGGGGCCTTCGGGATAGCAATCAGCCCCAGCATTTT. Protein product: CASSLFRGLRDSNQPQHF.

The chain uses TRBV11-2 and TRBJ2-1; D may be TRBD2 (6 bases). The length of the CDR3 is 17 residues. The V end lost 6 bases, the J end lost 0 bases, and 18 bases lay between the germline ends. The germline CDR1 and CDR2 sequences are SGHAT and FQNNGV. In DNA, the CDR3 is TGTGCCAGCAGGAGACCCGGGGGTGGGGCCTCCTACAATGAGCAGTTCTTC. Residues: CASRRPGGGASYNEQFF.

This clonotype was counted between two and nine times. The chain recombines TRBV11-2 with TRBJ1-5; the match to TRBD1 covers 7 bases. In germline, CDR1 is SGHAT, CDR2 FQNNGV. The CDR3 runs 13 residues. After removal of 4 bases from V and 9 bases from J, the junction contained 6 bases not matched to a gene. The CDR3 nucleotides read TGTGCCAGCAGCTCATCATCAGGGGGGCCCCAGCATTTT. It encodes CASSSSSGGPQHF.

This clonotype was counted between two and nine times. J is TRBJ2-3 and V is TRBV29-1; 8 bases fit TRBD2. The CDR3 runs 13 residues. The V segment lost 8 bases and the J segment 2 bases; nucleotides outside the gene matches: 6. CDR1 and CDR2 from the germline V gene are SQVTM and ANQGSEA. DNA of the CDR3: TGCAGCTCGGCGGGGGGCGTCACAGATACGCAGTATTTT. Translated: CSSAGGVTDTQYF.

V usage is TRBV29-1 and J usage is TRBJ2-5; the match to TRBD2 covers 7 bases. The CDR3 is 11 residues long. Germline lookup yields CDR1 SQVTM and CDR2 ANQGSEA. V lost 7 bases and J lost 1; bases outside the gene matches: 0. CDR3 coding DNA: TGCAGCGCGGGGGGCCAAGAGACCCAGTACTTC. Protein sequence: CSAGGQETQYF.

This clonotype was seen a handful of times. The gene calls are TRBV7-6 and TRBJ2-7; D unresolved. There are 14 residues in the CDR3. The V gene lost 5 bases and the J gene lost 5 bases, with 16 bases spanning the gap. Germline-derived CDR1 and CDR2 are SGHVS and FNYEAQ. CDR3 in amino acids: CASSQSAQVHEQYF. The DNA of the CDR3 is TGTGCCAGCAGCCAGAGTGCTCAAGTCCACGAGCAGTACTTC.

CDR3 in amino acids: CASSQTDWFTDTQYF. The CDR3 bases are TGTGCCAGCAGCCAAACTGACTGGTTCACAGATACGCAGTATTTT. This chain links TRBV4-2 with TRBJ2-3; D not certain. This CDR3 has 15 amino acids. The germline V and J ends were trimmed by 2 bases and 2 bases, with 11 bases remaining between them. Germline values: CDR1 LGHNA, CDR2 YNFKEQ.